This T cell receptor beta chain was retrieved from a study of cytomegalovirus exposure and HLA in healthy donors. Comment on this clone: What it recognizes is unknown.

The PCR used 60 Vbeta and 13 Jbeta primers. Generated by immunoSEQ multiplex PCR, the TCRdb table keeps only in-frame clones and is missing some. The data show more than 95,000 clones, about 80% seen once. The CDR3 has 14 residues. Germline CDR1 and CDR2: SGHRS and YFSETQ. Germline trimming cut 5 bases from V and 4 bases from J; bases unmatched to any gene: 6. The study's findings and limits: Reportedly, a later analysis found an Asian-associated ancestry cluster had fewer N-insertions than the approximately 670-donor mean.

This receptor was obtained from a man aged 25 to 45 in good health and CMV-seropositive. The J gene is TRBJ2-7, the V gene TRBV5-1, with 10 bases matching TRBD2. The sample consisted of PBMCs. For the CDR3, the DNA is TGCGCCAGCAGGGCCACGACTAGCGGGTACGAGCAGTACTTC. Encoded protein: CASRATTSGYEQYF.